Here is one T cell receptor beta chain with its context. Its antigen is unknown. TCRdb re-derived calls from the reads in MiXCR, one entry per CDR3 protein. The sample lists around 800,000 distinct CDR3 sequences, about 33% occurring once. The sample comes from a study of T cell repertoires in cytomegalovirus infection. Study-wide background: Well-studied HLA-B-restricted CMV epitopes were used in the study alongside recently identified HLA-C-restricted ones. Indications of both CMV infection and matching HLA type were provided by public TCR beta signatures. Whole-study results and caveats: HLA-C-restricted CMV-specific TCR beta clonotypes prevailed in the ex vivo response. Identification of carriers of CMV plus the relevant HLA was performed using cumulative public TCR beta family frequency.

Trimming removed 2 bases at V and 0 bases at J, with 4 bases between. Looked up from germline, CDR1 is ENHRY and CDR2 is SYGVKD. This CDR3 is built from 13 residues. The chain couples TRBV10-3 to TRBJ1-2; D unresolved. The specimen was cultured CD8+ T cells from PBMCs, collected from culture after CMV antigen stimulation. The receptor comes from a human donor in good health (CMV status not recorded). Some clones in this sample may be carry-over from other donors' samples. CDR3 residues: CAISEIANYGYTF. The CDR3 DNA reads TGTGCCATCAGTGAGATAGCTAACTATGGCTACACCTTC.